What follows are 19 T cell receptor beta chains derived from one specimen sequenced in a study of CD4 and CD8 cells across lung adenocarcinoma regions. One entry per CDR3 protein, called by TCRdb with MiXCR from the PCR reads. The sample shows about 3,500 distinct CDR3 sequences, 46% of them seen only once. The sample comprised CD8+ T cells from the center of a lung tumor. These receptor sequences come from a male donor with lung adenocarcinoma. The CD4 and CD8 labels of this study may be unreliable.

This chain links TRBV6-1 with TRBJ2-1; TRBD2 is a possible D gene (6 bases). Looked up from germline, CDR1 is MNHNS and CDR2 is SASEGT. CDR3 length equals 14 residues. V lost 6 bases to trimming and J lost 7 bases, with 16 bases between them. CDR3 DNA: TGTGCCAGCAGACAAAGCGGGCCAGGGAATGAGCAGTTCTTC. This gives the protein CASRQSGPGNEQFF.

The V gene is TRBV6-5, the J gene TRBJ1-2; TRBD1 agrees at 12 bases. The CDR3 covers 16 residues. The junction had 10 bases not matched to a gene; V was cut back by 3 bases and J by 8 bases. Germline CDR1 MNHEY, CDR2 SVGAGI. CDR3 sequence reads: CASSYGTGGERAGYTF. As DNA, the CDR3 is TGTGCCAGCAGTTATGGGACAGGGGGCGAAAGGGCCGGCTACACCTTC.

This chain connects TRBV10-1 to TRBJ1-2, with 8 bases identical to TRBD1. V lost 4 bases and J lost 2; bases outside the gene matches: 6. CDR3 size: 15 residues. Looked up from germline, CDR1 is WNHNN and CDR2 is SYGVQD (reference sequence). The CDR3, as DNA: TGCGCCAGCAGTGGGGGGGGGACAGGCAACTATGGCTACACCTTC. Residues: CASSGGGTGNYGYTF.

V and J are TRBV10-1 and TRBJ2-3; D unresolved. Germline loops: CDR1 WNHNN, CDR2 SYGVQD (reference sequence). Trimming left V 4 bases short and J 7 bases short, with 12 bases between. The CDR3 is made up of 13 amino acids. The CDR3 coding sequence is TGCGCCAGCAGTGTCCCGGGCCAAAATACGCAGTATTTT. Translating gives CASSVPGQNTQYF.

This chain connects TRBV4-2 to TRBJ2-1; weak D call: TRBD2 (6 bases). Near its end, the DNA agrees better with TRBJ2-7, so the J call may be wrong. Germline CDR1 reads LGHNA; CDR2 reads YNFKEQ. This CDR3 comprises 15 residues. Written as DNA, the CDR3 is TGTGCCAGCAGCCAAGGGGACTCCCAAGGTCATGAGCAGTACTTC. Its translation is CASSQGDSQGHEQYF.

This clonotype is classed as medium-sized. Written as DNA, the CDR3 is TGTGCCAGCAGTGAATTTCGGGTCTCGAGCGAAAAACTGTTTTTT. It is translated as CASSEFRVSSEKLFF. J is TRBJ1-4 and V is TRBV25-1; D is unclear. From germline, CDR1 is MGHDK and CDR2 SYGVNS. Trimming removed 1 base at V and 8 bases at J, with 14 bases between. CDR3 length: 15 amino acids.

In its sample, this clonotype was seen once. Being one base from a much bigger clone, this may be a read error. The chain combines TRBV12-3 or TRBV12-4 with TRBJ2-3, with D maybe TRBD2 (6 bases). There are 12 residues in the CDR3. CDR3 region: CARSRTTRAQYF. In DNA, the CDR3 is TGTGCCCGCAGTAGGACTACACGCGCGCAGTATTTT.

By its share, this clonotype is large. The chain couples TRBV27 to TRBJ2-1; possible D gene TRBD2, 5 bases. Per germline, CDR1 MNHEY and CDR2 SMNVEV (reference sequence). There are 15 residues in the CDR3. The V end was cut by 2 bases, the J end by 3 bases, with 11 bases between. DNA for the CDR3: TGTGCCAGCAGTTTAACGGCCGGACTCTACAATGAGCAGTTCTTC. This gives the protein CASSLTAGLYNEQFF.

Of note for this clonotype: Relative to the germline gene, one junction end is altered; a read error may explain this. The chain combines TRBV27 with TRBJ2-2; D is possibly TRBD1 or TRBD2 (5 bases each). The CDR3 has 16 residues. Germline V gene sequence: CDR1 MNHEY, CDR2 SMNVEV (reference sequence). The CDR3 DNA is TGTGCCAGCAGTTTAGGCCGTTGGGCGGGCACCGGGGCGCTGTTTTTT. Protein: CASSLGRWAGTGALFF.

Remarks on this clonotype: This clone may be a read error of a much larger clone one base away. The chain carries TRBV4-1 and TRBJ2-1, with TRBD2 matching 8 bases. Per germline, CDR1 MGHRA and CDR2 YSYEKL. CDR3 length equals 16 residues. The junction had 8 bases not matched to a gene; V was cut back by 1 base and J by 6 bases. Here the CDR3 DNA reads TGCGCCAGCAGCCAAGCCTGGGGAAGCGGGGGCAATGAGCAGTTCTTC. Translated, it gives CASSQAWGSGGNEQFF.

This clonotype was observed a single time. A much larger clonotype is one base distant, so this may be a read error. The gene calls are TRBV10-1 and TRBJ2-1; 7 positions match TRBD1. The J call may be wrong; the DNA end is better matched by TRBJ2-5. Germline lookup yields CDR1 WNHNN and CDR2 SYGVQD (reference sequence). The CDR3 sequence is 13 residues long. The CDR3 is CVSSRDSQETQYF. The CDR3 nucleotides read TGCGTCAGCAGCCGGGACAGCCAAGAGACCCAGTACTTC.

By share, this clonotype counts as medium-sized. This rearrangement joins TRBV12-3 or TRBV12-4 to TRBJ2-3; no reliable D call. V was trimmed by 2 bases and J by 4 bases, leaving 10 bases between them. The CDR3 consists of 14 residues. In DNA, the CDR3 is TGTGCCAGCAGTTTAAGTCCGCCCCCAGATACGCAGTATTTT. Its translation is CASSLSPPPDTQYF.

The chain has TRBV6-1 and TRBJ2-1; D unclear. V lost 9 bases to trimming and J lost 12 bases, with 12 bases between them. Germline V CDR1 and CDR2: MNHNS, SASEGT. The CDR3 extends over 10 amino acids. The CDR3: CARIGERQFF. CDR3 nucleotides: TGTGCCAGGATCGGAGAGCGGCAGTTCTTC.

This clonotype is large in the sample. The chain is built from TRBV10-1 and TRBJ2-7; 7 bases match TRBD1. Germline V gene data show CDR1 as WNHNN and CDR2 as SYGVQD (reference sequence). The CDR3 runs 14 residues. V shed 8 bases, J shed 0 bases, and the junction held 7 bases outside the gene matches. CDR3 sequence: CASGSGQNSYEQYF. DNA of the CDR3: TGCGCCAGCGGGTCGGGACAGAACTCCTACGAGCAGTACTTC.

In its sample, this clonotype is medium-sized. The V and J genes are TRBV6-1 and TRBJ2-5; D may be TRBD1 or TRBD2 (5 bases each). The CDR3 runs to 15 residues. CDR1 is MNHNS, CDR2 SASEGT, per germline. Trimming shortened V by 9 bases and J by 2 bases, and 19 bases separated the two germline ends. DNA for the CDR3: TGTGCCAGTTTGGACCGGGGCGGAGAACAAGAGACCCAGTACTTC. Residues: CASLDRGGEQETQYF.

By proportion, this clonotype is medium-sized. The CDR3 DNA reads as TGTGCCAGCAGTGCGCTTCCTACTAGCGGGGGAAACAATGAGCAGTTCTTC. This sequence encodes CASSALPTSGGNNEQFF. V usage is TRBV6-4 and J usage is TRBJ2-1; 11 bases align to TRBD2. Germline trimming cut 4 bases from V and 5 bases from J; bases unmatched to any gene: 10. The germline V gene has CDR1 MRHNA and CDR2 SNTAGT. The CDR3 extends over 17 amino acids.

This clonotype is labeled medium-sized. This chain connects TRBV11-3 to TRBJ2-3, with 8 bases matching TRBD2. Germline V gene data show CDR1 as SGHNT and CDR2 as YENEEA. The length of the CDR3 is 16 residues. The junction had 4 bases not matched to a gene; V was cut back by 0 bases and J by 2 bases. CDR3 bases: TGTGCCAGCAGCTTAGAAAACGGGAGGGCCACAGATACGCAGTATTTT. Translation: CASSLENGRATDTQYF.

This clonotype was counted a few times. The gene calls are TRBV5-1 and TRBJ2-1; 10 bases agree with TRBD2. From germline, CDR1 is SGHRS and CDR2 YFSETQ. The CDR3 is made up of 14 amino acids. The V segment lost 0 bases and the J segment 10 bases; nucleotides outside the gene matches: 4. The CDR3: CASSLVVSGREQFF. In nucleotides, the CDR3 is TGCGCCAGCAGCTTGGTTGTTAGCGGGAGGGAGCAGTTCTTC. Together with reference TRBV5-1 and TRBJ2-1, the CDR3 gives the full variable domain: KAGVTQTPRYLIKTRGQQVTLSCSPISGHRSVSWYQQTPGQGLQFLFEYFSETQRNKGNFPGRFSGRQFSNSRSEMNVSTLELGDSALYLCASSLVVSGREQFFGPGTRLTVL.

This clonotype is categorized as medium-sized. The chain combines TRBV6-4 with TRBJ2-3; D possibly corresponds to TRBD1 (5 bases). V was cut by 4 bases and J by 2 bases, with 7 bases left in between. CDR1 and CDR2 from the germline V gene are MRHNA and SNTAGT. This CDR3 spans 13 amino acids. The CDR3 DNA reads TGTGCCAGCAGTGTAGGGGACACAGATACGCAGTATTTT. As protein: CASSVGDTDTQYF.